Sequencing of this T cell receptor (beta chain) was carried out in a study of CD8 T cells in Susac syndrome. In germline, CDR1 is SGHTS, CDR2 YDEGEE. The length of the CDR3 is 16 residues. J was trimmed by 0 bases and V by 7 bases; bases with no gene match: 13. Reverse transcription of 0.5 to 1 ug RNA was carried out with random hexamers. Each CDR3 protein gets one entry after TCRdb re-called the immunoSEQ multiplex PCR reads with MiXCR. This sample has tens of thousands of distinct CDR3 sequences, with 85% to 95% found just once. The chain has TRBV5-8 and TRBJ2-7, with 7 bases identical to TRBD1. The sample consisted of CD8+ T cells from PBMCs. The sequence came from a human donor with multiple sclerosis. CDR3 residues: CASPLAGTEFSYEQYF. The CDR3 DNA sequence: TGTGCCAGCCCACTGGCCGGGACAGAGTTCTCCTACGAGCAGTACTTC.